This entry lists 15 T cell receptor beta chains sequenced from one sample in a study of yellow fever vaccine responses in identical twins. One entry per CDR3 protein, called by TCRdb with MiXCR from the RT-PCR reads. Found here are 30,000 to 40,000 distinct CDR3 sequences, 50% to 65% of them singletons; the top ten hold more than 3.5%. The source was T cells from blood (PBMCs), unsorted or a sorted subset (not recorded which), collected before or after yellow fever vaccination (not recorded which). These receptors came from a woman younger than 35 who received the yellow fever vaccine.

The chain has TRBV6-1 and TRBJ2-7; 10 bases map to TRBD2. With 6 bases clipped from V and 5 bases from J, the junction kept 13 bases outside the gene matches. Germline V gives CDR1 MNHNS, CDR2 SASEGT. The CDR3 is 16 amino acids. The CDR3 DNA reads as TGTGCCAGCAGCTCATCCTCTTCTAGCGGGAGAAACGAGCAGTACTTC. Translated: CASSSSSSSGRNEQYF.

This clonotype was recorded once. The gene calls are TRBV18 and TRBJ1-2; D remains ambiguous. Germline V CDR1 and CDR2: KGHSH, LQKENI. Trimming took off 3 bases at V and 3 bases at J, with 8 bases between the two ends. The CDR3 has 13 amino acids. Here the CDR3 DNA reads TGTGCCAGCTCACCCTCGGTTTACTATGGCTACACCTTC. The encoded protein is CASSPSVYYGYTF.

The gene calls are TRBV3-1 and TRBJ2-3; D may correspond to TRBD1 or TRBD2 (5 bases each). There are 16 residues in the CDR3. V was clipped by 1 base and J by 8 bases, with 19 bases between them. In germline, CDR1 is LGHDT, CDR2 YNNKEL (reference sequence). This CDR3 reads CASSQGHSSPGSTQYF. In DNA, the CDR3 is TGTGCCAGCAGCCAAGGACATTCCTCCCCAGGGAGTACGCAGTATTTT.

This clonotype showed up just a few times. V gene TRBV19 combines with J gene TRBJ1-2; D is possibly TRBD1 (5 bases). CDR1 is LNHDA, CDR2 SQIVND, per germline (reference sequence). V lost 2 bases to trimming and J lost 2 bases, with 12 bases between them. CDR3 length: 15 residues. CDR3 loop: CASSISGGLNYGYTF. The DNA for the CDR3 is TGTGCCAGTAGTATAAGCGGGGGATTGAACTATGGCTACACCTTC.

This clonotype was found a few times. The V and J genes are TRBV3-1 and TRBJ2-3; D is unresolved. Deletions cut 1 base from V and 9 bases from J, with 11 bases between. The CDR3 extends over 13 amino acids. Germline V gene sequence: CDR1 LGHDT, CDR2 YNNKEL (reference sequence). The CDR3 region is CASSQGSWETQYF. The CDR3 region has the DNA TGTGCCAGCAGCCAAGGGTCTTGGGAAACGCAGTATTTT.

The chain uses TRBV19 and TRBJ2-7, with D maybe TRBD2 (5 bases). V was pared by 10 bases and J by 5 bases, with 21 bases between. CDR1 and CDR2 (germline): LNHDA, SQIVND (reference sequence). The CDR3 contains 14 residues. Here the CDR3 reads CATETNTLQNEQYF. CDR3 nucleotide sequence: TGTGCCACCGAGACTAACACCCTCCAGAACGAGCAGTACTTC.

This clonotype occurred a few times. The CDR3 here is CAISQDRYNEQFF. As DNA, the CDR3 is TGTGCCATCAGTCAGGACAGGTACAATGAGCAGTTCTTC. The rearrangement uses TRBV10-3 and TRBJ2-1, with 7 bases fitting TRBD1. The V and J ends lost 5 bases and 4 bases, in that order; junction bases with no gene match: 2. Germline V CDR1 and CDR2: ENHRY, SYGVKD. The CDR3 loop spans 13 amino acids.

This sequence joins TRBV11-3 and TRBJ2-7; 7 bases match TRBD2. CDR3 length: 17 residues. Germline V gene data show CDR1 as SGHNT and CDR2 as YENEEA. The V and J ends lost 4 bases and 0 bases, in that order; junction bases with no gene match: 12. As DNA, the CDR3 is TGTGCCAGCAGCTATATAAGCGGGACGTCGAGCTCCTACGAGCAGTACTTC. Protein product: CASSYISGTSSSYEQYF.

The chain employs TRBV5-1 and TRBJ1-1; the D gene is possibly TRBD1 (6 bases). V dropped 4 bases and J dropped 6 bases, with 16 bases sitting between them. Germline lookup yields CDR1 SGHRS and CDR2 YFSETQ. This CDR3 has 14 amino acids. The CDR3 DNA follows: TGCGCCAGCAGCCCGGAACAGGGTTCTCCTGAAGCTTTCTTT. Amino acids: CASSPEQGSPEAFF.

V is TRBV4-3 and J is TRBJ2-1, with a weak D call TRBD1 (6 bases). The V and J ends lost 3 bases and 4 bases respectively, with 16 bases between them. This CDR3 is 16 amino acids long. Germline loops: CDR1 LGHNA, CDR2 YSLEER. CDR3 in amino acids: CASSHPSRDIYNEQFF. CDR3 coding DNA: TGCGCCAGCAGCCATCCATCCCGGGACATTTACAATGAGCAGTTCTTC.

This clonotype has only a few counts. This chain links TRBV3-1 with TRBJ1-6, with D perhaps matching TRBD1 (6 bases). This CDR3 is 17 amino acids long. Germline V gene data show CDR1 as LGHDT and CDR2 as YNNKEL (reference sequence). With 0 bases removed from V and 6 bases from J, the gap between germline ends came to 15 bases. As DNA, the CDR3 is TGTGCCAGCAGCCAAGATAGAGGGGGGAGGGTTAATTCACCCCTCCACTTT. Its protein product is CASSQDRGGRVNSPLHF.

V usage is TRBV14 and J usage is TRBJ2-1; D is possibly TRBD1 (5 bases). The CDR3 is made up of 12 amino acids. V dropped 0 bases and J dropped 15 bases, with 12 bases sitting between them. Germline assignment: CDR1 SGHDN and CDR2 FVKESK. The CDR3 spells CASSQDWGVSFF. In DNA, the CDR3 is TGTGCCAGCAGCCAAGATTGGGGCGTTTCGTTCTTC.

The chain is built from TRBV12-3 or TRBV12-4 and TRBJ1-6; TRBD1 is a possible D gene (6 bases). The CDR3 covers 15 residues. V shed 4 bases and J shed 7 bases, with 14 bases lying between them. The DNA of the CDR3 is TGTGCCAGCAGTTCCCGACAGGAGATAAATTCACCCCTCCACTTT. The encoded protein is CASSSRQEINSPLHF.

The rearrangement uses TRBV10-1 and TRBJ1-2, with TRBD1 as a possible D gene (6 bases). There are 14 residues in the CDR3. The V gene's germline CDR1 is WNHNN and CDR2 SYGVQD (reference sequence). The germline V and J ends were trimmed by 2 bases and 4 bases, with 11 bases remaining between them. In DNA form, the CDR3 reads TGCGCCAGCAGTGAGACGGGGGCGAGCTATGGCTACACCTTC. Amino acids: CASSETGASYGYTF.

The rearrangement joins TRBV2 to TRBJ1-1; the D is unclear. Trimming stripped 2 bases from V and 11 bases from J, with 12 bases between. From germline, CDR1 is SNHLY and CDR2 FYNNEI. This CDR3 is 12 amino acids long. The CDR3 sequence is CASSESGSQAFF. The CDR3 DNA reads TGTGCCAGCAGTGAATCTGGCAGTCAGGCTTTCTTT.